This T cell receptor delta chain is drawn from a study of γδ T cells in repeated Plasmodium falciparum infection. This clone showed up just a few times. What it binds is unknown. TCRdb pairs this DNA with a much larger clone's protein that differs at residue 17, likely a read error; the protein shown was translated from the DNA. TCRdb fed the multiplex PCR reads into CATT to redo clone calling. The table lists 45,000 to 60,000 delta-chain clones, approximately 2% of them singletons. General observations from the study: One small rural Malian village, predominantly a single ethnic group, supplied the cohort. Over time and infection, Vgamma9/Vdelta2+ repertoires remained highly stable and polyclonal. Waves of new clonotype selection appeared after repeated controlled infections in Vdelta2-negative, largely Vdelta1+, gammadelta T cells.

Bulk repertoires came from Vgamma9/Vdelta2+ or Vdelta2-negative gammadelta T cells flow-sorted from PBMC. CDR1 and CDR2 from the germline V gene are GEAIGNYY and EKD. The CDR3 spans 21 residues. The V call is TRDV2, the J call TRDJ1; TRDD3 matches at 12 bases. In the absence of a J gene in TCRdb, the DNA was matched to germline to assign it here. This TCR was sampled from a pool of human donors (malaria-infected and uninfected, not separated). Sequenced material: gamma-delta T cells from blood. The CDR3 sequence is CACDTVFLGDTRDPVTGKLIF. The CDR3 DNA follows: TGTGCCTGTGACACGGTGTTTCTGGGGGATACGCGGGATCCCGTCACCGGTAAACTCATCTTT.